This entry lists 19 T cell receptor beta chains sequenced from one sample in a study of shared clonotypes between healthy human individuals. Naive-designated CD8 cells lacked CD45RO, were positively enriched for CCR7, and omitted terminally differentiated effector memory CD45RA+ cells. Assay: immunoSEQ multiplex PCR; the TCRdb copy retains only in-frame clones and omits some. Of about 2 million clones in the sample, 85% to 95% were seen once. Sequenced input: naive CD8+ T cells sorted from blood. The receptors originated from a man younger than 35 in good health.

V gene TRBV27 combines with J gene TRBJ2-7, with 7 nucleotides matching TRBD1. The CDR3 contains 16 residues. Trimming took 5 bases from V and 2 from J; bases not matched to a gene: 12. Per the germline V gene, CDR1 is MNHEY and CDR2 is SMNVEV (reference sequence). The CDR3 nucleotides read TGTGCCAGCAGTAGCTCCCAGGGGGAATTGACCTACGAGCAGTACTTC. Protein sequence: CASSSSQGELTYEQYF.

The chain couples TRBV7-2 to TRBJ1-2; maybe TRBD1 (6 bases). The CDR3 length is 15 residues. V lost 0 bases to trimming and J lost 3 bases, with 11 bases between them. Germline V gene lookup returns CDR1 SGHTA and CDR2 FQGNSA. The CDR3 sequence: CASSLAGGTDYGYTF. The CDR3 coding sequence is TGTGCCAGCAGCTTAGCAGGGGGAACCGACTATGGCTACACCTTC.

This clone showed up just once. The rearrangement links TRBV7-9 to TRBJ1-4, with 7 bases identical to TRBD1. This CDR3 has 15 residues. V lost 5 bases to trimming and J lost 8 bases; unmatched junction nucleotides: 11. Per germline, CDR1 SEHNR and CDR2 FQNEAQ (reference sequence). Here the CDR3 reads CASSTLQGLHEKLFF. The DNA for the CDR3 is TGTGCCAGCAGCACCCTACAGGGGTTGCACGAAAAACTGTTTTTT. The whole variable domain, remainder taken from reference TRBV7-9 and TRBJ1-4, is DTGVSQNPRHKITKRGQNVTFRCDPISEHNRLYWYRQTLGQGPEFLTYFQNEAQLEKSRLLSDRFSAERPKGSFSTLEIQRTEQGDSAMYLCASSTLQGLHEKLFFGSGTQLSVL.

The CDR3 DNA is TGTGCCAGCAGCTTTTGGGAGTTTGGGTTGGGCAATCAGCCCCAGCATTTT. Residues: CASSFWEFGLGNQPQHF. V and J are TRBV7-2 and TRBJ1-5; D gene ambiguous. V dropped 3 bases and J dropped 2 bases, with 17 bases sitting between them. Germline V gene data show CDR1 as SGHTA and CDR2 as FQGNSA. The CDR3 loop spans 17 amino acids.

The chain uses TRBV6-5 and TRBJ1-1; possible D gene TRBD1, 6 bases. Germline V gene sequence: CDR1 MNHEY, CDR2 SVGAGI. The CDR3 loop spans 15 amino acids. V dropped 6 bases and J dropped 0 bases, with 14 bases sitting between them. The DNA for the CDR3 is TGTGCCAGCAGGATCCAAGGGGGGTTGAACACTGAAGCTTTCTTT. Its translation is CASRIQGGLNTEAFF.

This rearrangement joins TRBV29-1 to TRBJ1-5; D might be TRBD1 (5 bases). The length of the CDR3 is 14 residues. The V end was cut by 7 bases, the J end by 6 bases, with 19 bases between. CDR1 and CDR2 (germline): SQVTM, ANQGSEA. DNA of the CDR3: TGCAGCGCATGTGAAGGGGCGGAGAGTCAGCCCCAGCATTTT. It is translated as CSACEGAESQPQHF. Based on the CDR3 plus reference TRBV29-1 and TRBJ1-5, the full variable domain is SAVISQKPSRDICQRGTSLTIQCQVDSQVTMMFWYRQQPGQSLTLIATANQGSEATYESGFVIDKFPISRPNLTFSTLTVSNMSPEDSSIYLCSACEGAESQPQHFGDGTRLSIL.

This clone has just one count. The gene calls are TRBV7-9 and TRBJ2-7; possibly TRBD1 for D (6 bases). CDR1 is SEHNR, CDR2 FQNEAQ, per germline (reference sequence). V was clipped by 0 bases and J by 1 base, with 19 bases between them. This CDR3 region has 18 residues. As DNA, the CDR3 is TGTGCCAGCAGCTTAGCGTGGGAAACAGGGCTAGCTTCCTACGAGCAGTACTTC. Translated, it gives CASSLAWETGLASYEQYF.

The chain recombines TRBV7-9 with TRBJ2-5, with D perhaps matching TRBD1 (6 bases). The CDR3 is 14 amino acids. CDR1 and CDR2 from the germline V gene are SEHNR and FQNEAQ (reference sequence). Deletions cut 4 bases from V and 5 bases from J, with 14 bases between. As DNA, the CDR3 is TGTGCCAGCAGCTCGCACAGGGAGCTCGAGACCCAGTACTTC. Translation gives CASSSHRELETQYF.

This clone came up once. The CDR3 nucleotides are TGTGCCAGCTCCACATTGGACATGAACACTGAAGCTTTCTTT. As protein: CASSTLDMNTEAFF. The chain employs TRBV27 and TRBJ1-1; D is perhaps TRBD1 (5 bases). Looked up from germline, CDR1 is MNHEY and CDR2 is SMNVEV (reference sequence). The CDR3 sequence is 14 residues long. Trimming cost V 8 bases and J 0 bases, with 13 bases left between them.

This chain joins TRBV6-5 and TRBJ2-2; D unclear. Between the trimmed V and J ends, which lost 7 bases and 6 bases, there was a span of 18 bases. CDR3 length: 15 residues. Germline lookup yields CDR1 MNHEY and CDR2 SVGAGI. CDR3: CASTLSRSRAGELFF. The CDR3 nucleotides are TGTGCCAGCACCCTAAGTCGGAGTCGGGCCGGGGAGCTGTTTTTT.

The V call is TRBV9, the J call TRBJ2-2; no clear D. Per germline, CDR1 SGDLS and CDR2 YYNGEE. The CDR3 is 18 amino acids. Trimming removed 0 bases at V and 0 bases at J, with 15 bases between. DNA of the CDR3: TGTGCCAGCAGCGTAGGGCGGACCGGGTTGTCGAACACCGGGGAGCTGTTTTTT. It is translated as CASSVGRTGLSNTGELFF.

The chain has TRBV7-9 and TRBJ1-2, with 10 bases identical to TRBD1. Germline V gene sequence: CDR1 SEHNR, CDR2 FQNEAQ (reference sequence). V lost 5 bases and J lost 7; bases outside the gene matches: 7. CDR3 length equals 14 residues. The CDR3 here is CASSTGQGGGGYTF. CDR3 DNA sequence: TGTGCCAGCAGCACTGGACAGGGGGGTGGTGGCTACACCTTC.

The rearrangement links TRBV19 to TRBJ2-7; D might be TRBD2 (5 bases). From germline, CDR1 is LNHDA and CDR2 SQIVND (reference sequence). V gave up 3 bases and J gave up 10 bases, with 16 bases separating them. The CDR3 has 13 amino acids. The chain's CDR3 is CASSISLDRPQYF. CDR3 nucleotides: TGTGCCAGTAGTATCTCACTAGACCGTCCTCAGTACTTC. Full variable domain (outside the CDR3, taken from reference TRBV19 and TRBJ2-7): DGGITQSPKYLFRKEGQNVTLSCEQNLNHDAMYWYRQDPGQGLRLIYYSQIVNDFQKGDIAEGYSVSREKKESFPLTVTSAQKNPTAFYLCASSISLDRPQYFGPGTRLTVT.

This chain joins TRBV27 and TRBJ1-4; 10 nucleotides line up with TRBD1. In germline, CDR1 is MNHEY, CDR2 SMNVEV (reference sequence). There are 15 residues in the CDR3. Trimming took 5 bases from V and 7 from J; bases not matched to a gene: 7. CDR3 region: CASSDRGPGVEKLFF. The CDR3, as DNA: TGTGCCAGCAGTGACAGGGGGCCCGGGGTTGAAAAACTGTTTTTT.

About this clone: This same CDR3 is encoded by further DNA sequences in the sample. This chain connects TRBV30 to TRBJ1-5; D is undetermined. The CDR3 is 12 residues long. Germline assignment: CDR1 GTSNPN and CDR2 SVGIG (reference sequence). V gave up 3 bases and J gave up 2 bases, with 5 bases separating them. DNA of the CDR3: TGTGCCTGGAGCACAGGCAATCAGCCCCAGCATTTT. Its protein is CAWSTGNQPQHF.

The chain couples TRBV29-1 to TRBJ1-6; unclear D gene. The CDR3 covers 16 residues. Germline CDR1 and CDR2: SQVTM and ANQGSEA. The V and J ends lost 0 bases and 2 bases respectively, with 11 bases between them. Here the CDR3 reads CSVEEGTNTYNSPLHF. CDR3 bases: TGCAGCGTTGAAGAGGGCACCAACACCTATAATTCACCCCTCCACTTT.

As concerns this clone: Other DNA sequences in this sample translate to the same CDR3. This rearrangement joins TRBV29-1 to TRBJ2-2; no definite D call. The CDR3 contains 11 residues. Germline V gene lookup returns CDR1 SQVTM and CDR2 ANQGSEA. V was cut by 7 bases and J by 2 bases, with 5 bases left in between. The CDR3 protein is CSALNTGELFF. The CDR3 DNA sequence: TGCAGCGCCCTCAACACCGGGGAGCTGTTTTTT.

About this clone itself: Other DNA sequences within the sample encode an identical CDR3. J is TRBJ2-7 and V is TRBV7-9; tentatively, D is TRBD1 (6 bases). The germline V and J ends were trimmed by 4 bases and 1 base, with 8 bases remaining between them. The CDR3 totals 13 residues. The germline V gene encodes CDR1 SEHNR and CDR2 FQNEAQ (reference sequence). DNA for the CDR3: TGTGCCAGCAGCTCCGGGACATCCTACGAGCAGTACTTC. Residues: CASSSGTSYEQYF.

The gene calls are TRBV9 and TRBJ1-3; D is unclear. Deletions cut 0 bases from V and 0 bases from J, with 10 bases between. The germline V gene has CDR1 SGDLS and CDR2 YYNGEE. The length of the CDR3 is 16 residues. The CDR3 loop reads CASSVGGKGSGNTIYF. The CDR3 nucleotides read TGTGCCAGCAGCGTAGGCGGGAAGGGCTCTGGAAACACCATATATTTT.